This TCR beta chain comes out of a study of early T cells in non-severe SARS-CoV-2 infection. This CDR3 is built from 13 residues. V was shortened by 6 bases and J by 5 bases, with 16 bases between the two germline ends. Germline CDR1 is DFQATT and CDR2 is SNEGSKA (reference sequence). This clonotype was seen more than once but under ten times. Unique molecular identifiers (one per individual cDNA molecule) were attached. TCRdb reprocessed the 5' RACE reads via MiXCR and lists one record per CDR3 protein. The data hold some 91,000 distinct CDR3 sequences, with around 10% observed a single time. This TCR came from an adult who was a healthcare worker with PCR-confirmed SARS-CoV-2 infection or an uninfected control (not recorded which). The input for sequencing was whole blood, taken at baseline. The chain is built from TRBV20-1 and TRBJ2-5, with a tentative D call TRBD2 (6 bases). CDR3 sequence reads: CSAPSPGRETQYF. Written as DNA, the CDR3 is TGCAGTGCCCCTTCCCCAGGGAGGGAGACCCAGTACTTC.